The rows below give T cell receptor beta chains drawn from one sample of a study of T cell repertoires in cytomegalovirus infection. One entry per CDR3 protein, called by TCRdb with MiXCR from the reads. The sample has approximately 490,000 distinct CDR3 sequences, roughly 10% seen once. Material: PBMCs. The source is a human donor in good health (CMV status not recorded). Some clones in this sample may be carry-over from other donors' samples. Each CDR3 is given with its conserved first and last residue. Each record gives: D gene, clone size, J gene, V gene, CDR3 DNA, CDR3 protein. A D gene is named only where the DNA matches it firmly. The size entry is marked missing in some rows and otherwise reads once, few, many or a size class.

D: TRBD1
size: -
J: TRBJ1-2
V: TRBV5-1
DNA: TGCGCCAGCAGCGAGGGACAGGGTGTTGCGGAGGGCTACACCTTC
CDR3: CASSEGQGVAEGYTF

D: TRBD2
size: many
J: TRBJ2-5
V: TRBV7-3
DNA: TGTGCCAGCAGCTTCGGACTAGCGGGATTGGAGACCCAGTACTTC
CDR3: CASSFGLAGLETQYF

D: TRBD2
size: many
J: TRBJ2-1
V: TRBV20-1
DNA: TGCAGTGCTAGAGGCCAGCGGGAGGGCAATGAGCAGTTCTTC
CDR3: CSARGQREGNEQFF

D: -
size: many
J: TRBJ2-1
V: TRBV5-1
DNA: TGCGCCAGCAGCTTGGAGGGCCGTACGGGACCCCACAATGAGCAGTTCTTC
CDR3: CASSLEGRTGPHNEQFF

D: TRBD1
size: -
J: TRBJ2-5
V: TRBV4-1
DNA: TGCGCCAGCAGCCGCCTGGGACAGAAAGAGACCCAGTACTTC
CDR3: CASSRLGQKETQYF

D: TRBD2
size: many
J: TRBJ2-1
V: TRBV6-5
DNA: TGTGCCAGCAGTTACGCAAGGCTAGCGGACTACAATGAGCAGTTCTTC
CDR3: CASSYARLADYNEQFF

D: -
size: -
J: TRBJ1-6
V: TRBV5-1
DNA: TGCGCCAGCAGCTTAAAGGACACCGGGAACCCCTATAATTCACCCCTCCACTTT
CDR3: CASSLKDTGNPYNSPLHF

D: -
size: -
J: TRBJ2-2
V: TRBV27
DNA: TGTGCCAGCAAGTTGCAGACGAACACCGGGGAGCTGTTTTTT
CDR3: CASKLQTNTGELFF

D: TRBD1
size: few
J: TRBJ1-3
V: TRBV29-1
DNA: TGCAGCGTTGCCGACAGGGCCCATGGAAACACCATATATTTT
CDR3: CSVADRAHGNTIYF

D: TRBD2
size: few
J: TRBJ2-2
V: TRBV3-1
DNA: TGTGCCAGCAGCCTGAGCGGGGTCGGTACCGGGGAGCTGTTTTTT
CDR3: CASSLSGVGTGELFF

D: -
size: -
J: TRBJ1-1
V: TRBV4-2
DNA: TGTGCCAGCAGCCAATTCCGACGGGACACTGAAGCTTTCTTT
CDR3: CASSQFRRDTEAFF

D: -
size: -
J: TRBJ1-4
V: TRBV24-1
DNA: TGTGCCACCAGTGACCCCTCCACAGGGTTTGAAAAACTGTTTTTT
CDR3: CATSDPSTGFEKLFF